This section outlines one TCR beta chain sequence together with its context. This sample stems from a study of blood T cell repertoires in COVID-19. Turning to the study itself: The United States, Italy and Spain supplied acute and convalescent COVID-19 samples. PBMCs, B-cell-depleted T cells, or T cells provided the cDNA or gDNA that made up the material.

Trimming cost V 2 bases and J 9 bases, with 5 bases left between them. Germline-derived CDR1 and CDR2 are DFQATT and SNEGSKA (reference sequence). This CDR3 is 10 amino acids long. Original processing methods: Estimation of nucleated cell counts relied on the amplification of reference gene primers. TCRdb's copy holds only in-frame clones and misses some; the assay was immunoSEQ multiplex PCR. V and J calls and clone size come straight from that table; D and trimming were deduced from the DNA. The data contain 230,000 or so clones, approximately 80% of them singletons. The receptor was derived from a man in his thirties or forties with active or convalescent COVID-19. The sequencing input was peripheral blood. The chain couples TRBV20-1 to TRBJ2-1; the D is unclear. The CDR3 DNA reads as TGCAGTGCTAGATCGGGTGAGCAGTTCTTC. Protein: CSARSGEQFF.